This T cell receptor beta chain was retrieved from a study of blood T cell repertoires in COVID-19. Study-wide context: COVID-19 samples collected from the United States, Italy and Spain covered acute and convalescent phases. Nucleic acid was either cDNA or gDNA, and it came from T cells, B-cell-depleted T cells, or PBMCs.

The V and J ends lost 4 bases and 6 bases, in that order; junction bases with no gene match: 12. The CDR3 is made up of 16 amino acids. Germline values: CDR1 SGHDN, CDR2 FVKESK. Methods used by the authors: How many nucleated cells were present was estimated from reference gene primer amplification. Measured with immunoSEQ multiplex PCR; TCRdb has only the in-frame clones, and not every one. From that table come the V and J calls and clone size; the DNA was used to work out D and trimming. The table records roughly 200,000 clones, roughly 90% of them present only once. The chain combines TRBV14 with TRBJ2-3; 8 nucleotides align to TRBD1. This clonotype was obtained from a man in his fifties or sixties with acute or convalescent COVID-19. The material sequenced was peripheral blood. As DNA, the CDR3 is TGTGCCAGCAGCCTTTCCAGGGGGCGGTCCCGGGATACGCAGTATTTT. Amino acids: CASSLSRGRSRDTQYF. Using reference TRBV14 and TRBJ2-3 for the parts outside the CDR3, the full variable domain is EAGVTQFPSHSVIEKGQTVTLRCDPISGHDNLYWYRRVMGKEIKFLLHFVKESKQDESGMPNNRFLAERTGGTYSTLKVQPAELEDSGVYFCASSLSRGRSRDTQYFGPGTRLTVL.